This TCR beta chain was recorded in a study of cytomegalovirus exposure and HLA in healthy donors. Study-level points and caveats: Reports described diagnosis of cytomegalovirus status by the classifier as highly specific and sensitive. Productive rates of about 87% or about 30% were seen for most TCR beta V segments in an earlier analysis. Later on, analysis showed that most CMV-associated TCR beta chains appeared to be HLA-restricted. More clonal expansion characterized HLA-associated TCR beta chains than equally common others in a later analysis.

For this clone: Its specificity is unknown.

Per germline, CDR1 ENHRY and CDR2 SYGVKD. There are 14 residues in the CDR3. V lost 7 bases and J lost 2, with 14 bases in between. Vbeta (60) and Jbeta (13) primers were used in the PCR. TCRdb keeps only in-frame clones here, not all; method: immunoSEQ multiplex PCR. The sample has 100,000 or so clones, 50% to 65% seen once; the top ten hold 3.5% to 4%. Sequences were obtained from PBMCs. This sequence joins TRBV10-3 and TRBJ1-2; D is perhaps TRBD1 (6 bases). This TCR was recovered from a man aged 25 to 45 in good health and CMV-seropositive. The CDR3 nucleotides read TGTGCCATCATGCGTGCAGGGGCGAACTATGGCTACACCTTC. Translation: CAIMRAGANYGYTF.